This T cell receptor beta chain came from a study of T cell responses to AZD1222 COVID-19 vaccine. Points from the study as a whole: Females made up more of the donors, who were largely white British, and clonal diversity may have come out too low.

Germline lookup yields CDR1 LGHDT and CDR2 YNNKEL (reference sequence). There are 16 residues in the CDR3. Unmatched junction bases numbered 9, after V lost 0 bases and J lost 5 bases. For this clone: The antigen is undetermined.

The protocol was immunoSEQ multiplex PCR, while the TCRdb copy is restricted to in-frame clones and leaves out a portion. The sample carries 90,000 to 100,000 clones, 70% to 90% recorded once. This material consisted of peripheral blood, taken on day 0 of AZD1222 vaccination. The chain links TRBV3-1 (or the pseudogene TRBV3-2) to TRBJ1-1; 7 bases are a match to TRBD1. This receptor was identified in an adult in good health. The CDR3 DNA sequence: TGTGCCAGCAGCCAAGATTTTGGCAGGGGGGAGACTGAAGCTTTCTTT. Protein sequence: CASSQDFGRGETEAFF.